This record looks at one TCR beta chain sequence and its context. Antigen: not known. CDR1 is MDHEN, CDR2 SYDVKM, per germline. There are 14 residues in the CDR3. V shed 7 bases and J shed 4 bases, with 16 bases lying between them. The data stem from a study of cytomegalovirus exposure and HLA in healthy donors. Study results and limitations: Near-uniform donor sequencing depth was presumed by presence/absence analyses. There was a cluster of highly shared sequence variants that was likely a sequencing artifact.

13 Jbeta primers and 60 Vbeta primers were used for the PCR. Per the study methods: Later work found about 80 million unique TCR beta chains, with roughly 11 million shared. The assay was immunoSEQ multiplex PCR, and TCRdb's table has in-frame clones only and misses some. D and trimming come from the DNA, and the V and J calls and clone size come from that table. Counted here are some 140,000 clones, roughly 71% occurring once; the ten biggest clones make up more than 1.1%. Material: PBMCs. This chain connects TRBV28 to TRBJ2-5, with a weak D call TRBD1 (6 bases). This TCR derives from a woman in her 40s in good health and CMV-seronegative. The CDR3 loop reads CASTGRQVGETQYF. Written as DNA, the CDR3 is TGTGCCAGCACGGGGAGACAGGTCGGAGAGACCCAGTACTTC. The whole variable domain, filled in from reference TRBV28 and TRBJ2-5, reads DVKVTQSSRYLVKRTGEKVFLECVQDMDHENMFWYRQDPGLGLRLIYFSYDVKMKEKGDIPEGYSVSREKKERFSLILESASTNQTSMYLCASTGRQVGETQYFGPGTRLLVL.